The 29 T cell receptor beta chains listed next were all sequenced from one sample in a study of neurological immune-mediated disorders. TCRdb called the 5' RACE reads again in MiXCR, with one record for every CDR3 protein. The sample holds roughly 28,000 distinct CDR3 sequences, 2.5% to 4% seen once. The material sequenced was PBMCs. All receptors come from a woman aged 25 to 39 with multiple sclerosis.

This clonotype came up many times. CDR3 DNA: TGCAGTGCTATCCGGGGACAGGGGGCCAATCAGCCCCAGCATTTT. Protein: CSAIRGQGANQPQHF. The chain carries TRBV20-1 and TRBJ1-5, with 12 bases lining up with TRBD1. CDR1 is DFQATT, CDR2 SNEGSKA, per germline (reference sequence). This CDR3 comprises 15 residues. Germline trimming cut 4 bases from V and 3 bases from J; bases unmatched to any gene: 4.

The sample holds many counts of this clonotype. The rearrangement joins TRBV5-5 to TRBJ1-5; 8 bases line up with TRBD1. The CDR3 runs 15 residues. The germline V gene has CDR1 SGHKS and CDR2 YYEKEE (reference sequence). V lost 4 bases to trimming and J lost 4 bases; unmatched junction nucleotides: 7. The CDR3 nucleotides are TGTGCCAGCAGCCCGACAGGGGAGGGGAATCAGCCCCAGCATTTT. It yields the protein CASSPTGEGNQPQHF.

The table lists this clonotype with many counts. The chain carries TRBV5-1 and TRBJ2-5, with no clear D. The CDR3 spans 13 residues. V gave up 0 bases and J gave up 5 bases, with 8 bases separating them. Germline values: CDR1 SGHRS, CDR2 YFSETQ. The CDR3 region is CASSLEGRETQYF. For the CDR3, the DNA is TGCGCCAGCAGCTTGGAGGGAAGGGAGACCCAGTACTTC.

This clonotype was recorded at least ten times. The J gene is TRBJ2-5, the V gene TRBV27; 8 bases fit TRBD2. The CDR3 sequence is 17 residues long. With 3 bases clipped from V and 3 bases from J, the junction kept 12 bases outside the gene matches. Germline assignment: CDR1 MNHEY and CDR2 SMNVEV (reference sequence). This CDR3 reads CASSFPLAGTREETQYF. The CDR3 DNA is TGTGCCAGCAGTTTCCCGCTAGCGGGCACAAGGGAAGAGACCCAGTACTTC.

This clonotype came up many times. V is TRBV6-5 and J is TRBJ2-1, with D unresolved. V shed 4 bases and J shed 5 bases, with 9 bases lying between them. Looked up from germline, CDR1 is MNHEY and CDR2 is SVGAGI. The CDR3 has 13 amino acids. CDR3 sequence (DNA): TGTGCCAGCAGTTTTGGCAATAACAATGAGCAGTTCTTC. Protein product: CASSFGNNNEQFF.

This clonotype has only a few counts. The conserved phenylalanine or tryptophan normally closing the CDR3 is absent here, so this likely arose from a read error. The chain recombines TRBV12-3 or TRBV12-4 with TRBJ2-7, with D uncertain. The CDR3 is made up of 14 amino acids. V lost 5 bases, J lost 0 bases, and 11 bases lay in between. The CDR3 DNA follows: TGTGCCAGCAGTGGTCTAGAAAGCTCCTACGAGCAGTACAAC. This sequence encodes CASSGLESSYEQYN.

A word on this clonotype: With a much larger clone just one base away, this may be a read error. The chain combines TRBV18 with TRBJ2-2, with D perhaps assigned TRBD1 or TRBD2 (5 bases each). V gave up 4 bases and J gave up 13 bases, with 19 bases separating them. Germline CDR1 KGHSH, CDR2 LQKENI. The CDR3 runs to 14 residues. In nucleotides, the CDR3 is TGTGCCAGCTCACTCAGGGAAAGCCGGGGTGTGCTGTTTTTT. Translating it yields CASSLRESRGVLFF. Combining the CDR3 with reference TRBV18 and TRBJ2-2 gives the whole variable domain NAGVMQNPRHLVRRRGQEARLRCSPMKGHSHVYWYRQLPEEGLKFMVYLQKENIIDESGMPKERFSAEFPKEGPSILRIQQVVRGDSAAYFCASSLRESRGVLFFGEGSRLTVL.

This clonotype was seen at least ten times. A much larger clonotype is one base distant, so this may be a read error. This chain uses TRBV27 with TRBJ2-7, with no clear D. The CDR3 covers 14 residues. With 1 base removed from V and 2 bases from J, the gap between germline ends came to 9 bases. The germline CDR1 and CDR2 sequences are MNHEY and SMNVEV (reference sequence). CDR3 DNA sequence: TGTGCCAGCAGTTTATTGGAAGGAACCTACGAGCAGTACTTC. Residues: CASSLLEGTYEQYF.

This clonotype was seen a few times. The chain couples TRBV11-3 to TRBJ1-1, with D hard to call. Trimming cost V 5 bases and J 3 bases, with 10 bases left between them. The CDR3 is 13 residues long. Germline loops: CDR1 SGHNT, CDR2 YENEEA. The CDR3 DNA is TGTGCCAGCAGCGAGGGCATGGACACTGAAGCTTTCTTT. Translated, it gives CASSEGMDTEAFF.

At least ten counts were recorded for this clonotype. The chain employs TRBV20-1 and TRBJ1-2; possibly TRBD1 for D (6 bases). Looked up from germline, CDR1 is DFQATT and CDR2 is SNEGSKA (reference sequence). V lost 8 bases and J 4 bases, leaving 17 bases between the germline ends. The CDR3 contains 13 residues. The CDR3 loop is CSWGGGGSYGYTF. In DNA form, the CDR3 reads TGCAGTTGGGGTGGGGGCGGTAGCTATGGCTACACCTTC.

There are many counts of this clonotype. V usage is TRBV4-1 and J usage is TRBJ1-1; possibly TRBD1 for D (5 bases). V dropped 6 bases and J dropped 5 bases, with 16 bases sitting between them. Looked up from germline, CDR1 is MGHRA and CDR2 is YSYEKL. CDR3 length: 14 residues. CDR3 DNA sequence: TGCGCCAGCAGAGGGGCCTTGAAGGGTACTGAAGCTTTCTTT. It specifies CASRGALKGTEAFF.

This clonotype has a count of ten or more. The chain is built from TRBV5-4 and TRBJ2-7; 8 nucleotides align to TRBD2. The CDR3 runs 15 residues. The germline gives CDR1 SGHNT, CDR2 YYREEE (reference sequence). The trim removed 4 bases at V and 1 base at J, leaving 7 bases unmatched. The CDR3 is CASSHRAGGSYEQYF. CDR3 nucleotide sequence: TGTGCCAGCAGCCACCGGGCGGGGGGATCCTACGAGCAGTACTTC.

This clonotype was counted at least ten times. The chain employs TRBV6-6 and TRBJ2-5, with 7 bases lining up with TRBD1. V dropped 0 bases and J dropped 5; count of bases not matched to a gene: 0. The length of the CDR3 is 13 residues. Germline CDR1 and CDR2: MNHNY and SVGAGI (reference sequence). CDR3 loop: CASSYSQGETQYF. CDR3 DNA: TGTGCCAGCAGTTACTCACAGGGGGAGACCCAGTACTTC.

This clonotype was detected many times. The CDR3 DNA reads TGCGCCAGCCAGGAGGGGGGCGGGAGTATAGATACGCAGTATTTT. Translation: CASQEGGGSIDTQYF. V is TRBV4-1 and J is TRBJ2-3; TRBD2 might be the D (7 bases). With 8 bases removed from V and 5 bases from J, the gap between germline ends came to 20 bases. The germline CDR1 and CDR2 sequences are MGHRA and YSYEKL. The CDR3 is made up of 15 amino acids.

CDR3 nucleotides: TGTGCCAGCAGTTTCGGGACTAGCGGGGGGGTTTACGATGAGCAGTTCTTC. Translated, it gives CASSFGTSGGVYDEQFF. The chain combines TRBV12-3 or TRBV12-4 with TRBJ2-1; 16 bases are a match to TRBD2. V lost 3 bases, J lost 8 bases, and 7 bases stayed unmatched. The CDR3 length is 17 residues.

As for this clonotype: A single base separates this from a much larger clone, so it may be a read error. This sequence joins TRBV5-1 and TRBJ2-1, with unresolved D. CDR3 length: 15 residues. V was pared by 0 bases and J by 1 base, with 8 bases between. The V gene's germline CDR1 is SGHRS and CDR2 YFSETQ. Here the CDR3 reads CASSLGERSYNEQFF. CDR3 nucleotide sequence: TGCGCCAGCAGCTTGGGAGAGAGATCCTACAATGAGCAGTTCTTC.

This clonotype occurred many times. The chain employs TRBV20-1 and TRBJ1-6; D remains ambiguous. Germline values: CDR1 DFQATT, CDR2 SNEGSKA (reference sequence). The CDR3 extends over 15 amino acids. The germline V and J ends were trimmed by 1 base and 5 bases, with 12 bases remaining between them. The CDR3 here is CSARGLDPNNSPLHF. The CDR3, as DNA: TGCAGTGCTAGAGGCCTGGACCCGAATAATTCACCCCTCCACTTT.

This clonotype was detected ten times or more. The chain recombines TRBV20-1 with TRBJ2-7, with a possible D match to TRBD2 (5 bases). CDR3 length: 13 amino acids. V was cut by 0 bases and J by 0 bases, with 6 bases left in between. The V gene's germline CDR1 is DFQATT and CDR2 SNEGSKA (reference sequence). The DNA of the CDR3 is TGCAGTGCTAGAGAGGGGAGCTCCTACGAGCAGTACTTC. Protein sequence: CSAREGSSYEQYF.

Many counts were recorded for this clonotype. Here the CDR3 DNA reads TGCGCCAGCAGCTTAGGCGGGAGGCCCTCCGAGCAGTTCTTC. The encoded protein is CASSLGGRPSEQFF. J is TRBJ2-1 and V is TRBV5-1; 8 bases align to TRBD2. Germline V lookup: CDR1 SGHRS, CDR2 YFSETQ. This CDR3 has 14 amino acids. With 2 bases clipped from V and 10 bases from J, the junction kept 8 bases outside the gene matches.

This clonotype came up many times. The chain links TRBV9 to TRBJ2-6; no firm D call. Trimming removed 4 bases from V and 2 bases from J, with 7 bases in between. This CDR3 is built from 14 residues. CDR1 SGDLS and CDR2 YYNGEE come from the germline V gene. CDR3 protein: CASSSETGANVLTF. CDR3 sequence (DNA): TGTGCCAGCAGCTCCGAGACTGGGGCCAACGTCCTGACTTTC.

This clonotype was detected many times. The J gene is TRBJ1-6, the V gene TRBV6-5; 9 nucleotides match TRBD1. The CDR3 is made up of 15 amino acids. Trimming removed 0 bases from V and 7 bases from J; junction bases left unmatched: 1. Germline CDR1 and CDR2: MNHEY and SVGAGI. The CDR3, as DNA: TGTGCCAGCAGTTACTCGGGACAGGGAAATTCACCCCTCCACTTT. Amino acids: CASSYSGQGNSPLHF.

Judged by abundance, this clonotype is medium-sized. CDR3 loop: CASSVSRVTNTGELFF. The CDR3 bases are TGTGCCAGCAGCGTATCCCGGGTCACGAACACCGGGGAGCTGTTTTTT. The V call is TRBV7-3, the J call TRBJ2-2; no clear D. This CDR3 region has 16 residues. V was shortened by 5 bases and J by 0 bases, with 13 bases between the two germline ends. Germline V gives CDR1 SGHTA, CDR2 FQGTGA.

This clonotype was recorded at least ten times. A read error is possible here, since a much larger clone lies one base away. The V and J genes are TRBV5-5 and TRBJ2-5, with D unclear. Per the germline V gene, CDR1 is SGHKS and CDR2 is YYEKEE (reference sequence). Trimming took 1 base from V and 4 from J, leaving 11 bases between them. This CDR3 spans 14 amino acids. As DNA, the CDR3 is TGTGCCAGCAGCTTGCTCAGAGTTCCAGAGACCCAGTACTTC. This sequence encodes CASSLLRVPETQYF.

There are many counts of this clonotype. The V gene is TRBV7-6, the J gene TRBJ2-5; D gene ambiguous. CDR1 and CDR2 from the germline V gene are SGHVS and FNYEAQ. Trimming shortened V by 0 bases and J by 5 bases, and 4 bases separated the two germline ends. The CDR3 totals 12 residues. The CDR3: CASSLAGETQYF. The CDR3 DNA is TGTGCCAGCAGCTTAGCGGGGGAGACCCAGTACTTC.

This clonotype came up many times. This chain links TRBV18 with TRBJ2-7; the D is unclear. V gave up 3 bases and J gave up 6 bases, with 18 bases separating them. CDR1 is KGHSH and CDR2 is LQKENI in the germline V gene. CDR3 size: 15 residues. The CDR3 DNA is TGTGCCAGCTCACCTTCGACCGCTACTATAAGCGAGCAGTACTTC. Translated: CASSPSTATISEQYF.

This clonotype was seen many times. The genes are TRBV5-5 and TRBJ2-1; D is possibly TRBD2 (6 bases). The V end lost 4 bases, the J end lost 6 bases, and 17 bases lay between the germline ends. Germline lookup yields CDR1 SGHKS and CDR2 YYEKEE (reference sequence). The CDR3 covers 15 residues. CDR3 sequence: CASSATSTIFNEQFF. The CDR3 nucleotides read TGTGCCAGCAGCGCAACTAGCACCATCTTCAATGAGCAGTTCTTC.

In this sample, this clonotype turned up many times. This chain connects TRBV28 to TRBJ2-1; D possibly corresponds to TRBD1 (6 bases). Trimming removed 1 base from V and 7 bases from J, with 11 bases in between. The length of the CDR3 is 14 residues. Germline V gene lookup returns CDR1 MDHEN and CDR2 SYDVKM. DNA for the CDR3: TGTGCCAGCAGTTTATTAGGACAGTCGAATGAGCAGTTCTTC. As protein: CASSLLGQSNEQFF.

This clonotype has a count of ten or more. The chain's CDR3 is CASSRLPLTYEQYF. The CDR3 DNA follows: TGTGCCAGCAGTCGGTTACCCCTAACCTACGAGCAGTACTTC. The gene calls are TRBV2 and TRBJ2-7; unclear D gene. The CDR3 is 14 amino acids. Germline CDR1 SNHLY, CDR2 FYNNEI. V dropped 5 bases and J dropped 2 bases, with 13 bases sitting between them.

The table lists this clonotype with many counts. The chain carries TRBV29-1 and TRBJ2-7; 8 bases map to TRBD2. The germline V gene has CDR1 SQVTM and CDR2 ANQGSEA. V lost 6 bases and J lost 2; bases outside the gene matches: 12. The CDR3 contains 15 residues. This CDR3 is CSVSNIAGRPYEQYF. DNA of the CDR3: TGCAGCGTCTCCAACATAGCGGGACGGCCCTACGAGCAGTACTTC.